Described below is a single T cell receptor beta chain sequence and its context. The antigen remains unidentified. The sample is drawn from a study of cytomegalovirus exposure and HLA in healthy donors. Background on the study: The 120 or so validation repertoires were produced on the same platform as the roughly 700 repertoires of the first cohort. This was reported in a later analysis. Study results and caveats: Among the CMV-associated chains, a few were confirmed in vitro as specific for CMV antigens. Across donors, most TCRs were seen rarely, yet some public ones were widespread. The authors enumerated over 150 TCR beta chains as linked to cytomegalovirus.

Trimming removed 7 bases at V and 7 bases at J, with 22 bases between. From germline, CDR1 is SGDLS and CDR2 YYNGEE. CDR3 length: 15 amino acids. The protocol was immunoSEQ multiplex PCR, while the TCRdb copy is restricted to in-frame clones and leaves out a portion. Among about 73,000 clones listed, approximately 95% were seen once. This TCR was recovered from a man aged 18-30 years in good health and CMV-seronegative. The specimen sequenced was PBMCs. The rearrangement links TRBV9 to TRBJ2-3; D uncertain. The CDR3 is CASAAVGSPSNTQYF. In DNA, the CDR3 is TGTGCCAGCGCCGCGGTTGGTTCCCCTTCCAATACGCAGTATTTT.